Following are 31 T cell receptor beta chains from one sample sequenced in a study of shared clonotypes between healthy human individuals. Naive CD8 cells, CD45RO-negative and positively selected for CCR7, excluded terminally differentiated effector memory CD45RA+ cells. Sequenced by immunoSEQ multiplex PCR; TCRdb stores in-frame clones only, minus some. This repertoire shows 1.5 million to 2.5 million clones, about 95% found once; its top ten account for 1% to 1.5%. What was sequenced was naive CD8+ T cells sorted from blood. These receptors all come from a man younger than 35 in good health.

The chain has TRBV5-4 and TRBJ1-4, with D possibly being TRBD1 (5 bases). There are 13 residues in the CDR3. Trimming removed 6 bases from V and 7 bases from J, with 13 bases in between. Germline V lookup: CDR1 SGHNT, CDR2 YYREEE (reference sequence). The CDR3 nucleotides read TGTGCCAGCACCCATGGGGGTTCTGAAAAACTGTTTTTT. Translated, it gives CASTHGGSEKLFF.

The rearrangement links TRBV7-3 to TRBJ2-7; maybe TRBD1 (5 bases). Trimming stripped 5 bases from V and 0 bases from J, with 11 bases between. This CDR3 spans 14 amino acids. Germline V lookup: CDR1 SGHTA, CDR2 FQGTGA. The chain's CDR3 is CASSPTTASYEQYF. The CDR3 DNA follows: TGTGCCAGCAGCCCCACGACAGCCTCCTACGAGCAGTACTTC.

The chain couples TRBV4-3 to TRBJ2-1; tentatively, D is TRBD1 (7 bases). Looked up from germline, CDR1 is LGHNA and CDR2 is YSLEER. The CDR3 totals 13 residues. V shed 3 bases and J shed 13 bases, with 16 bases lying between them. CDR3 nucleotide sequence: TGCGCCAGCAGCCACTATCGCGGGACAGAACAGTTCTTC. This encodes CASSHYRGTEQFF.

The chain carries TRBV6-6 and TRBJ2-7; D is perhaps TRBD1 (5 bases). Germline V CDR1 and CDR2: MNHNY, SVGAGI (reference sequence). Trimming pared 5 bases from V and 2 bases from J, leaving 13 bases between. The CDR3 extends over 14 amino acids. CDR3 sequence (DNA): TGTGCCAGCAGTCCACAGGAGACCCCCTACGAGCAGTACTTC. Translated, it gives CASSPQETPYEQYF.

V gene TRBV5-1 combines with J gene TRBJ1-2; 8 bases agree with TRBD1. CDR1 SGHRS and CDR2 YFSETQ come from the germline V gene. The CDR3 has 16 residues. V lost 0 bases to trimming and J lost 4 bases; unmatched junction nucleotides: 8. In DNA, the CDR3 is TGCGCCAGCAGCTTGGAGACAGGGGTCTACATCTATGGCTACACCTTC. Encoded protein: CASSLETGVYIYGYTF.

This CDR3 reads CASSLPSEQYF. Written as DNA, the CDR3 is TGTGCCAGCAGTCTTCCTAGCGAGCAGTACTTC. The chain carries TRBV28 and TRBJ2-7, with D hard to call. The CDR3 runs to 11 residues. V was pared by 5 bases and J by 6 bases, with 8 bases between. Germline loops: CDR1 MDHEN, CDR2 SYDVKM.

The gene calls are TRBV5-8 and TRBJ2-7; 7 nucleotides match TRBD2. The CDR3 is made up of 16 amino acids. CDR1 is SGHTS and CDR2 is YDEGEE in the germline V gene. After removal of 0 bases from V and 0 bases from J, the junction contained 6 bases not matched to a gene. Written as DNA, the CDR3 is TGTGCCAGCAGCTTGGGCCGGCGGGGGATCTCCTACGAGCAGTACTTC. This sequence encodes CASSLGRRGISYEQYF.

The chain carries TRBV13 and TRBJ2-7, with 7 bases that match TRBD2. V shed 6 bases and J 5 bases; nucleotides not matched to a gene: 13. Per the germline V gene, CDR1 is PRHDT and CDR2 is FYEKMQ (reference sequence). The CDR3 is 15 amino acids. In DNA form, the CDR3 reads TGTGCCAGCAGGGTCATGGGAGGGTTAGGACACGAGCAGTACTTC. Protein: CASRVMGGLGHEQYF.

The table lists this clone with a count of one. J is TRBJ1-1 and V is TRBV13; 7 bases align to TRBD1. This CDR3 spans 15 amino acids. V dropped 1 base and J dropped 5; count of bases not matched to a gene: 7. Germline loops: CDR1 PRHDT, CDR2 FYEKMQ (reference sequence). DNA of the CDR3: TGTGCCAGCAGCTTAGCTTCAGGGGGGAGGACTGAAGCTTTCTTT. This encodes CASSLASGGRTEAFF.

The rearrangement links TRBV5-6 to TRBJ2-1; D might be TRBD2 (5 bases). This CDR3 has 14 amino acids. Germline-derived CDR1 and CDR2 are SGHDT and YYEEEE. V lost 4 bases, J lost 3 bases, and 11 bases lay in between. The CDR3 DNA sequence: TGTGCCAGCAGCCTGTCGGGGTACTACAATGAGCAGTTCTTC. This encodes CASSLSGYYNEQFF. The whole variable domain, filled in from reference TRBV5-6 and TRBJ2-1, reads DAGVTQSPTHLIKTRGQQVTLRCSPKSGHDTVSWYQQALGQGPQFIFQYYEEEERQRGNFPDRFSGHQFPNYSSELNVNALLLGDSALYLCASSLSGYYNEQFFGPGTRLTVL.

V and J are TRBV7-9 and TRBJ1-1; 10 bases are a match to TRBD1. J lost 5 bases, V lost 4 bases, and 13 bases had no gene match. CDR1 is SEHNR and CDR2 is FQNEAQ in the germline V gene (reference sequence). The CDR3 runs 17 residues. The CDR3 protein is CASSSTPGQGLQTEAFF. CDR3 nucleotide sequence: TGTGCCAGCAGCTCCACCCCGGGACAGGGGCTTCAAACTGAAGCTTTCTTT. The whole variable domain, filled in from reference TRBV7-9 and TRBJ1-1, reads DTGVSQNPRHKITKRGQNVTFRCDPISEHNRLYWYRQTLGQGPEFLTYFQNEAQLEKSRLLSDRFSAERPKGSFSTLEIQRTEQGDSAMYLCASSSTPGQGLQTEAFFGQGTRLTVV.

To note about this clone: Within the sample, other DNA sequences also encode this same CDR3. V usage is TRBV5-6 and J usage is TRBJ2-7; TRBD2 aligns across 7 bases. This CDR3 comprises 14 residues. V was pared by 3 bases and J by 3 bases, with 6 bases of the junction left unmatched. CDR1 and CDR2 (germline): SGHDT, YYEEEE. The CDR3 region has the DNA TGTGCCAGCAGCTGGGGGACTACCAGCTACGAGCAGTACTTC. Translating it yields CASSWGTTSYEQYF.

About this clone: The same CDR3 also results from other DNA sequences found in this sample. The rearrangement joins TRBV6-5 to TRBJ2-7; D unclear. Germline CDR1 is MNHEY and CDR2 is SVGAGI. V was pared by 0 bases and J by 5 bases, with 5 bases between. The CDR3 runs to 12 residues. The CDR3 protein is CASSYSGDEQYF. In DNA, the CDR3 is TGTGCCAGCAGTTACTCCGGAGACGAGCAGTACTTC.

Note on this clone: At the DNA level, this CDR3 is encoded by other sequences in the same sample as well. V is TRBV5-6 and J is TRBJ2-5; D could derive from TRBD1 or TRBD2 (6 bases each). Germline-derived CDR1 and CDR2 are SGHDT and YYEEEE. The V end was cut by 5 bases, the J end by 4 bases, with 12 bases between. CDR3 length: 13 residues. CDR3 nucleotides: TGTGCCAGCAGTCCCGAGGGGGGAGAGACCCAGTACTTC. Translating it yields CASSPEGGETQYF. Full variable domain (remainder filled in from reference TRBV5-6 and TRBJ2-5): DAGVTQSPTHLIKTRGQQVTLRCSPKSGHDTVSWYQQALGQGPQFIFQYYEEEERQRGNFPDRFSGHQFPNYSSELNVNALLLGDSALYLCASSPEGGETQYFGPGTRLLVL.

V gene TRBV5-1 combines with J gene TRBJ2-3, with 9 bases lining up with TRBD2. Germline V gene sequence: CDR1 SGHRS, CDR2 YFSETQ. The CDR3 consists of 17 residues. V trimming: 0 bases; J trimming: 5 bases; junction bases outside the gene matches: 10. The CDR3 spells CASSLGFLAGAEDTQYF. DNA of the CDR3: TGCGCCAGCAGCTTGGGATTTTTAGCGGGGGCCGAAGATACGCAGTATTTT.

The chain recombines TRBV10-2 with TRBJ2-7; tentatively, D is TRBD1 (5 bases). V lost 6 bases and J lost 3, with 9 bases in between. The CDR3 runs to 12 residues. Germline V gene lookup returns CDR1 WSHSY and CDR2 SAAADI. Here the CDR3 DNA reads TGCGCCAGCAGGGACATCGTCTACGAGCAGTACTTC. Translating it yields CASRDIVYEQYF.

The rearrangement uses TRBV4-1 and TRBJ2-7; no reliable D call. Germline V CDR1 and CDR2: MGHRA, YSYEKL. The CDR3 covers 14 residues. Trimming took off 4 bases at V and 3 bases at J, with 13 bases between the two ends. DNA for the CDR3: TGCGCCAGCAGCCCCCCGGTCCCGGACTACGAGCAGTACTTC. Its translation is CASSPPVPDYEQYF.

The chain has TRBV18 and TRBJ2-7; possibly TRBD1 for D (6 bases). Trimming took off 1 base at V and 5 bases at J, with 15 bases between the two ends. Germline values: CDR1 KGHSH, CDR2 LQKENI. The CDR3 is 15 amino acids. CDR3 coding DNA: TGTGCCAGCTCACCACTTTACCAGGGGCGGGACGAGCAGTACTTC. Protein: CASSPLYQGRDEQYF.

The V gene is TRBV9, the J gene TRBJ2-1, with a weak D call TRBD2 (6 bases). CDR3 length: 13 residues. Germline V CDR1 and CDR2: SGDLS, YYNGEE. The V gene lost 3 bases and the J gene lost 8 bases, with 12 bases spanning the gap. The CDR3 reads CASSGGTLDEQFF. As DNA, the CDR3 is TGTGCCAGCAGCGGGGGGACTTTGGATGAGCAGTTCTTC.

The V call is TRBV6-5, the J call TRBJ2-1; D is perhaps TRBD2 (5 bases). The CDR3 runs 13 residues. Germline V CDR1 and CDR2: MNHEY, SVGAGI. The V end was cut by 5 bases, the J end by 10 bases, with 15 bases between. The CDR3 sequence is CASSPGSLGEQFF. In nucleotides, the CDR3 is TGTGCCAGCAGTCCGGGATCTCTAGGGGAGCAGTTCTTC.

V usage is TRBV2 and J usage is TRBJ1-1; D remains unclear. Germline lookup yields CDR1 SNHLY and CDR2 FYNNEI. V was shortened by 6 bases and J by 8 bases, with 16 bases between the two germline ends. The CDR3 extends over 13 amino acids. CDR3 protein: CASSTNFIGEAFF. The CDR3 DNA reads as TGTGCCAGCAGCACCAACTTCATAGGAGAAGCTTTCTTT.

This chain connects TRBV5-4 to TRBJ2-3; TRBD2 matches at 10 bases. Looked up from germline, CDR1 is SGHNT and CDR2 is YYREEE (reference sequence). CDR3 size: 19 residues. Unmatched junction bases numbered 11, after V lost 1 base and J lost 0 bases. The CDR3 region has the DNA TGTGCCAGCAGCTTGAGGGCAGCGGGAGGGCTTTTTAGCACAGATACGCAGTATTTT. It encodes CASSLRAAGGLFSTDTQYF.

The chain recombines TRBV27 with TRBJ1-3, with no clear D. In germline, CDR1 is MNHEY, CDR2 SMNVEV (reference sequence). The ends were cut back, 6 bases at V and 0 bases at J, with 9 bases in the middle. The CDR3 extends over 14 amino acids. The CDR3 DNA reads TGTGCCAGCAGGACTATCAGCTCTGGAAACACCATATATTTT. This gives the protein CASRTISSGNTIYF.

This clone was seen just once. V and J are TRBV27 and TRBJ2-7, with a tentative D call TRBD2 (6 bases). CDR1 is MNHEY and CDR2 is SMNVEV in the germline V gene (reference sequence). The CDR3 is 14 amino acids. The V and J ends lost 4 bases and 7 bases respectively, with 17 bases between them. For the CDR3, the DNA is TGTGCCAGCAGTTCAACTGGGACTGCCGAGGAGCAGTACTTC. It encodes CASSSTGTAEEQYF.

CDR3 bases: TGTGCCAGCAGCCACAGCGGTAGCTCCTACAATGAGCAGTTCTTC. It is translated as CASSHSGSSYNEQFF. This chain links TRBV13 with TRBJ2-1; maybe TRBD2 (5 bases). CDR3 size: 15 residues. Germline-derived CDR1 and CDR2 are PRHDT and FYEKMQ (reference sequence). V was cut by 5 bases and J by 0 bases, with 11 bases left in between.

The V and J genes are TRBV6-5 and TRBJ2-2; D is ambiguous. Trimming took 0 bases from V and 9 from J, leaving 5 bases between them. The CDR3 is 12 residues long. Germline CDR1 is MNHEY and CDR2 is SVGAGI. The CDR3 is CASSYSQRELFF. The DNA of the CDR3 is TGTGCCAGCAGTTACTCGCAGAGGGAGCTGTTTTTT.

This chain links TRBV19 with TRBJ1-2; TRBD1 is a possible D gene (6 bases). The V end was cut by 3 bases, the J end by 7 bases, with 12 bases between. The CDR3 totals 13 residues. The germline V gene encodes CDR1 LNHDA and CDR2 SQIVND (reference sequence). This CDR3 is CASSITGSRGYTF. DNA of the CDR3: TGTGCCAGTAGTATTACAGGGAGTCGTGGCTACACCTTC.

Notes on this clone: Additional DNA sequences in this sample encode the identical CDR3. V gene TRBV29-1 combines with J gene TRBJ2-7, with TRBD2 as a possible D gene (5 bases). Between the trimmed V and J ends, which lost 3 bases and 0 bases, there was a span of 6 bases. The CDR3 contains 12 residues. Germline V lookup: CDR1 SQVTM, CDR2 ANQGSEA. Here the CDR3 DNA reads TGCAGCGTTGACGAGGGCTCCTACGAGCAGTACTTC. Translating it yields CSVDEGSYEQYF.

In regard to this clone: Other nucleotide sequences from this sample produce the same CDR3. The rearrangement uses TRBV9 and TRBJ2-7; 8 nucleotides agree with TRBD1. The CDR3 consists of 15 residues. V trimming: 0 bases; J trimming: 2 bases; junction bases outside the gene matches: 4. Germline V gives CDR1 SGDLS, CDR2 YYNGEE. The CDR3 nucleotides read TGTGCCAGCAGCGTAGGTCAGGGGGCAACCTACGAGCAGTACTTC. Translating gives CASSVGQGATYEQYF.

V is TRBV25-1 and J is TRBJ2-7; D possibly corresponds to TRBD2 (6 bases). Germline values: CDR1 MGHDK, CDR2 SYGVNS. This CDR3 spans 12 amino acids. Deletions cut 10 bases from V and 6 bases from J, with 16 bases between. The CDR3 DNA reads TGTGCCACGGAAGAGCGGGTGGGCGAGCAGTACTTC. Its protein is CATEERVGEQYF.

The rearrangement uses TRBV19 and TRBJ1-1; TRBD1 is a possible D gene (6 bases). Trimming took off 3 bases at V and 6 bases at J, with 11 bases between the two ends. This CDR3 is 13 amino acids long. From germline, CDR1 is LNHDA and CDR2 SQIVND (reference sequence). The CDR3 is CASSIRKGAEAFF. DNA for the CDR3: TGTGCCAGTAGTATCAGAAAGGGGGCTGAAGCTTTCTTT.